The entry that follows covers one TCR beta chain sequence. Time point noted: patch test 2, 6 weeks after DPC sensitization. Specified treatment: therapeutic diphenylcyclopropenone sensitization with weekly scalp DPC. These data are taken from a study of human T cells and chemical hapten exposure. As for the study in general: During the roughly 25-week study period, patients had diphenylcyclopropenone applied to the scalp every week.

CDR1 and CDR2 from the germline V gene are KGHDR and SFDVKD. Trimming shortened V by 6 bases and J by 2 bases, and 13 bases separated the two germline ends. The length of the CDR3 is 14 residues. TCRdb processed the RACE reads anew with MiXCR; each CDR3 protein has one entry. The sample lists roughly 24,000 distinct CDR3 sequences, approximately 10% occurring once. The V call is TRBV24-1, the J call TRBJ2-7; maybe TRBD1 (5 bases). This receptor was taken from a man in his thirties or forties with alopecia areata. Some clones in this sample may be carry-over from other donors' samples. Sequenced material: whole blood, taken in connection with sensitization to the hapten diphenylcyclopropenone (DPC). CDR3: CATSPARVPYEQYF. CDR3 coding DNA: TGTGCCACCAGTCCGGCCAGGGTTCCCTACGAGCAGTACTTC.